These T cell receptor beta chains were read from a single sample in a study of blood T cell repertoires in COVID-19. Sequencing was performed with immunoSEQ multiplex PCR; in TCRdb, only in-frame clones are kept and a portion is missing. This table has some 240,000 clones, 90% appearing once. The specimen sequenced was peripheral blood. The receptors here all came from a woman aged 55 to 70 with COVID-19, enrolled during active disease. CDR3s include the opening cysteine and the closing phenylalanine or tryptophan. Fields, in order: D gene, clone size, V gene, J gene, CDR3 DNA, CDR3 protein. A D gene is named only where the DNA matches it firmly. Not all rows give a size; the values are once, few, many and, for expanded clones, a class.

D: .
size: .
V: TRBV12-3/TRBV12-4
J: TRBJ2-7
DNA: TGTGCCAGCAGTTTAAACCCCTCAGGCGAGCAGTACTTC
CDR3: CASSLNPSGEQYF

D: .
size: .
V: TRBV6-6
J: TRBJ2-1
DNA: TGTGCCAGCACCCCCCTAGCGTTCAATGAGCAGTTCTTC
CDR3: CASTPLAFNEQFF

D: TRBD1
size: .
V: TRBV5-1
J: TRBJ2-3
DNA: TGCGCCAGCAGCCGTGACAGGGGGACAGATACGCAGTATTTT
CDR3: CASSRDRGTDTQYF

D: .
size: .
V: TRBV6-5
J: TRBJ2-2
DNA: TGTGCCAGCAGTTACGGGGGGTCGGTGGCCGGGGAGCTGTTTTTT
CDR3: CASSYGGSVAGELFF

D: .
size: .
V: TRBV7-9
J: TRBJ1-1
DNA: TGTGCCAGCAGCTTAGTCAGGGGTTGGAACACTGAAGCTTTCTTT
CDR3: CASSLVRGWNTEAFF

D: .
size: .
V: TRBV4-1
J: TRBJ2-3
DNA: TGCGCCAGCAGCCCCTGGGCGGGACAGAACACAGATACGCAGTATTTT
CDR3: CASSPWAGQNTDTQYF

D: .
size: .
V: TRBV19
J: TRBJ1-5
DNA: TGTGCCAGTAGTATGGCTGGTTTCAATCAGCCCCAGCATTTT
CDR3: CASSMAGFNQPQHF

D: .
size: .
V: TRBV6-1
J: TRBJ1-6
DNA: TGTGCCAGCAGTGATACAGGGTCTTATAATTCACCCCTCCACTTT
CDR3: CASSDTGSYNSPLHF

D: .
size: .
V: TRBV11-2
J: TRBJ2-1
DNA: TGTGCCAGCAGCGCTTGGGCCGCAAGCTCCTACAATGAGCAGTTCTTC
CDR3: CASSAWAASSYNEQFF

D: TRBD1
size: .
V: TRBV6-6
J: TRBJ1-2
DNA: TGTGCCAGCAGTTACTCATCCGGCAGGGGGCGAGGCTACACCTTC
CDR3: CASSYSSGRGRGYTF

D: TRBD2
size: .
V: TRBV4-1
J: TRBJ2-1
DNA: TGCGCCAGCAGCCAACGGACTAGCGGAAATGAGCAGTTCTTC
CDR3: CASSQRTSGNEQFF

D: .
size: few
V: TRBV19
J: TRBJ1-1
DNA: TGTGCCGTAGGGAGGGGGGGGATGAACACTGAAGCTTTCTTT
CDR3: CAVGRGGMNTEAFF

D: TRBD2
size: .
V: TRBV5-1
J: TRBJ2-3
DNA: TGCGCCAGCAGCCCTGGGACTAGAACAGATACGCAGTATTTT
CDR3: CASSPGTRTDTQYF

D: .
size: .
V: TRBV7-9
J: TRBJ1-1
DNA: TGTGCCAGCAGCTTAGGTCAGGTCATGAACACTGAAGCTTTCTTT
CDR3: CASSLGQVMNTEAFF

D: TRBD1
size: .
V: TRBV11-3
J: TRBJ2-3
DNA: TGTGCCAGCAGCCAAGGACAGGTTGTCACAGATACGCAGTATTTT
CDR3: CASSQGQVVTDTQYF

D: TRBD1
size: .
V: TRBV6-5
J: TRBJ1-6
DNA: TGTGCCAGCAGTTACACCCGGGGGACAGGGGTGTCACCCCTCCACTTT
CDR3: CASSYTRGTGVSPLHF

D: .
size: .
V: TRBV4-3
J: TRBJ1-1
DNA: TGCGCCAGCAGCCAAGATTATAACGGTGTAGACAAAGCTTTCTTT
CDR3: CASSQDYNGVDKAFF

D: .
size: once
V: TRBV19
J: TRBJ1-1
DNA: TGTGCCAGTAGTATCCAAGAACCCCGAGGCGGAGCTTTCTTT
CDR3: CASSIQEPRGGAFF

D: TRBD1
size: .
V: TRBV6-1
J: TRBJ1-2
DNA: TGTGCCAGCAGTGAGGACAGGGAGTATGGCTACACCTTC
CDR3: CASSEDREYGYTF

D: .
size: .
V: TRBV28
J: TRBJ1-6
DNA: TGTGCCAGCAGGCGAAGCGCCCTTTTGGGTCCCCTCCACTTT
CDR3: CASRRSALLGPLHF

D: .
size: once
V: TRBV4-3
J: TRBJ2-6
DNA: TGCGCCAGCAGCCAAGTCAGAGGGTCTGGGGCCAACGTCCTGACTTTC
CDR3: CASSQVRGSGANVLTF

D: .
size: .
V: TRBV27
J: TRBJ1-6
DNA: TGTGCCAGCGGGCGATCCTATAATTCACCCCTCCACTTT
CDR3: CASGRSYNSPLHF

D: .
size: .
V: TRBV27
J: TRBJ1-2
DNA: TGTGCCAGCAGTTTTTCCTTAAAGACAGCGAATTATGGCTACACCTTC
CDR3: CASSFSLKTANYGYTF

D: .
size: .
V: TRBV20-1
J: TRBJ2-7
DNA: TGCAGTGCTAGGGACAGTTACGAGCAGTACTTC
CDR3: CSARDSYEQYF

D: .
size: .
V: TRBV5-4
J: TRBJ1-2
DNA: TGTGCCAGCAGCTTGGGTCGGGGGATCGGCTATGGCTACACCTTC
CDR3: CASSLGRGIGYGYTF

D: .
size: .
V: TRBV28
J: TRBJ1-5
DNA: TGTGCCAGCAGGGGGAGTCAGCCCCAGCATTTT
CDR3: CASRGSQPQHF

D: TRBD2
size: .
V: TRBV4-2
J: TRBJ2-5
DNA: TGTGCCAGCAGCGAGAAAGGCCAGCGGGGGGGCTCAGAGACCCAGTACTTC
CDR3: CASSEKGQRGGSETQYF

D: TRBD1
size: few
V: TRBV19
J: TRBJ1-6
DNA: TGTGCCAGTAGTATACAGGGGGCCACCTATAATTCACCCCTCCACTTT
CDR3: CASSIQGATYNSPLHF

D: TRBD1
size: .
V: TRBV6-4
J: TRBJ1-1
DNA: TGTGCCAGCAGTGGAGGGGGCTCGGCTTTCTTT
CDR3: CASSGGGSAFF

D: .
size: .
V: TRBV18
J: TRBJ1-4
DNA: TGTGCCAGCTCACCTATACAGCCTAATGAAAAACTGTTTTTT
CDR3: CASSPIQPNEKLFF

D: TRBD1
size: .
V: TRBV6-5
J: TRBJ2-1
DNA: TGTGCCAGCAGCCGGCAGGGGGCTTACAATGAGCAGTTCTTC
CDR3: CASSRQGAYNEQFF

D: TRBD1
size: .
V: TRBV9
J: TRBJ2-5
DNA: TGTGCCAGCAGCGTCGACCCGGGACAGGGCGAGACCCAGTACTTC
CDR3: CASSVDPGQGETQYF

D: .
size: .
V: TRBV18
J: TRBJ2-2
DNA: TGTGCCAGCTCACCAGTAGCGTCTTCTACCGGGGAGCTGTTTTTT
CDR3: CASSPVASSTGELFF

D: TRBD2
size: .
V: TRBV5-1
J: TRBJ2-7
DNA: TGCGCCAGCAGCTCCTTCTCTAGCGGGGGGCCACGGGAGCAGTACTTC
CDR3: CASSSFSSGGPREQYF

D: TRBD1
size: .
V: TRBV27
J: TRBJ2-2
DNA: TGTGCCAGCAGAGCCCCCGGGGGGAAGGGACAGGGTGTGGTCGGGGAGCTGTTTTTT
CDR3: CASRAPGGKGQGVVGELFF